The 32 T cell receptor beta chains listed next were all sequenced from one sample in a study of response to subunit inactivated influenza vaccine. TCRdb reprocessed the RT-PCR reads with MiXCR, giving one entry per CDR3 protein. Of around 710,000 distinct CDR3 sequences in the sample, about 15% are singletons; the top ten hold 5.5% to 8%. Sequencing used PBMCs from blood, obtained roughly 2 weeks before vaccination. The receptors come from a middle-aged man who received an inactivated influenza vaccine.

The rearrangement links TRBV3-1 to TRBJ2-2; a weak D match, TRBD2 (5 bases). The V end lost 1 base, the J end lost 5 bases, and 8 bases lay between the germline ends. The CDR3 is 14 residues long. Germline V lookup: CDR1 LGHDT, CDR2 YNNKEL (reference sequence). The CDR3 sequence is CASSQAGITGELFF. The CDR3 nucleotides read TGTGCCAGCAGCCAAGCGGGAATAACCGGGGAGCTGTTTTTT. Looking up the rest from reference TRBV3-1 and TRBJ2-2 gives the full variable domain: DTAVSQTPKYLVTQMGNDKSIKCEQNLGHDTMYWYKQDSKKFLKIMFSYNNKELIINETVPNRFSPKSPDKAHLNLHINSLELGDSAVYFCASSQAGITGELFFGEGSRLTVL.

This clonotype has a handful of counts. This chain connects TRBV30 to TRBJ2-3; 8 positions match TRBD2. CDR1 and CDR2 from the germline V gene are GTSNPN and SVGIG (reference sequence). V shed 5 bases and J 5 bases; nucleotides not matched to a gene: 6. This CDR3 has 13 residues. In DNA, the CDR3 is TGTGCCTGGCTCCGGGGGGGCGGAGATACGCAGTATTTT. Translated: CAWLRGGGDTQYF.

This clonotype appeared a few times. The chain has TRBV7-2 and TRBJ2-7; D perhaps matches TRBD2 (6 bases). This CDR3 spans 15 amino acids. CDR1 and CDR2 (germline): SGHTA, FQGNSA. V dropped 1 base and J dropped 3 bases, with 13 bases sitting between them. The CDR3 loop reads CASSLGQGLFYEQYF. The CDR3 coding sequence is TGTGCCAGCAGCTTAGGGCAGGGACTCTTCTACGAGCAGTACTTC.

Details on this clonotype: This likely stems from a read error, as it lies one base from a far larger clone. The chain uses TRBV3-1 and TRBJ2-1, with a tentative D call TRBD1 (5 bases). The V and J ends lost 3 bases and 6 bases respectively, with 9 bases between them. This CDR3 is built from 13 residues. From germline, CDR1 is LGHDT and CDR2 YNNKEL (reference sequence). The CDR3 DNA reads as TGTGCCAGCAGCCACGATAGGGGCAATGAGCAGTTCTTC. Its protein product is CASSHDRGNEQFF.

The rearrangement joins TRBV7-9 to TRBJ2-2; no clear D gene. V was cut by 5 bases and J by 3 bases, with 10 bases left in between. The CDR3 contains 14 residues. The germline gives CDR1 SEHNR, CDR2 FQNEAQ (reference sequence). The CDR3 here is CASSHDVYTGELFF. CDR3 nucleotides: TGTGCCAGCAGCCATGACGTCTACACCGGGGAGCTGTTTTTT. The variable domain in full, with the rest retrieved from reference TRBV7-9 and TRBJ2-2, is DTGVSQNPRHKITKRGQNVTFRCDPISEHNRLYWYRQTLGQGPEFLTYFQNEAQLEKSRLLSDRFSAERPKGSFSTLEIQRTEQGDSAMYLCASSHDVYTGELFFGEGSRLTVL.

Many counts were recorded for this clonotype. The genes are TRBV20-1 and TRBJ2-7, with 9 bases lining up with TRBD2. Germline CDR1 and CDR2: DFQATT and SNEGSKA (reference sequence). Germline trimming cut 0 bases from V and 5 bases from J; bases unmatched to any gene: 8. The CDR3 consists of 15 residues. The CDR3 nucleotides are TGCAGTGCTAGAGATCCGCGGGAGGGCCTCAACGAGCAGTACTTC. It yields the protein CSARDPREGLNEQYF.

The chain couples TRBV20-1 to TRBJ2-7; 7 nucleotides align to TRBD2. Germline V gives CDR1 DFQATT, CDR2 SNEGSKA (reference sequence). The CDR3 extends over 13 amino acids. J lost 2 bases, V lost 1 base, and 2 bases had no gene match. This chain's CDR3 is CSARGAGTYEQYF. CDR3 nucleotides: TGCAGTGCTAGAGGAGCGGGAACCTACGAGCAGTACTTC.

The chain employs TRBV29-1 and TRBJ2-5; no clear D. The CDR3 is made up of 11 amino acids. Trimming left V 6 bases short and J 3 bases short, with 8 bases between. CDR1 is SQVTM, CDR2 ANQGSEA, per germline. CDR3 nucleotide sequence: TGCAGCGTCGGTCTAGAAGAGACCCAGTACTTC. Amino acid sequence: CSVGLEETQYF.

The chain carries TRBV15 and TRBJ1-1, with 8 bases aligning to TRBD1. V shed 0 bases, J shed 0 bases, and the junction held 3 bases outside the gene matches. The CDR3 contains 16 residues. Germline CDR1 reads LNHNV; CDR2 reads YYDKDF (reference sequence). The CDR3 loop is CATSREGDRMNTEAFF. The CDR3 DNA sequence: TGTGCCACCAGCAGAGAGGGGGACAGGATGAACACTGAAGCTTTCTTT.

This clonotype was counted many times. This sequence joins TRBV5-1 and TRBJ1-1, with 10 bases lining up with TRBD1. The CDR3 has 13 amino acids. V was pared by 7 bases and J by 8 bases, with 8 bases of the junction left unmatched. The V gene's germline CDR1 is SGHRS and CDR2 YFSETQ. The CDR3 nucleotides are TGCGCCAGCCACCCCAGGGACAGGGGAGAAGCTTTCTTT. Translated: CASHPRDRGEAFF.

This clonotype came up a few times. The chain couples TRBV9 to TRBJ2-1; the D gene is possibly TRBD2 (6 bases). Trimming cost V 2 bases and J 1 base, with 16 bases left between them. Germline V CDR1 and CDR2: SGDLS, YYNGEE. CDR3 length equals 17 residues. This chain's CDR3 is CASSVLGREWSYNEQFF. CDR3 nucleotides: TGTGCCAGCAGCGTTCTCGGGAGAGAATGGTCCTACAATGAGCAGTTCTTC. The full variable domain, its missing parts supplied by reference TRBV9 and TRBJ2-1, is DSGVTQTPKHLITATGQRVTLRCSPRSGDLSVYWYQQSLDQGLQFLIQYYNGEERAKGNILERFSAQQFPDLHSELNLSSLELGDSALYFCASSVLGREWSYNEQFFGPGTRLTVL.

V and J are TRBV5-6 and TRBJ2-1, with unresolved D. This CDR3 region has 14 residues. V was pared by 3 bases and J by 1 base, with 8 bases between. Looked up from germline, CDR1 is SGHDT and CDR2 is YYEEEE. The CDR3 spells CASSSRNSYNEQFF. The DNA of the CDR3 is TGTGCCAGCAGCTCTCGTAATTCCTACAATGAGCAGTTCTTC.

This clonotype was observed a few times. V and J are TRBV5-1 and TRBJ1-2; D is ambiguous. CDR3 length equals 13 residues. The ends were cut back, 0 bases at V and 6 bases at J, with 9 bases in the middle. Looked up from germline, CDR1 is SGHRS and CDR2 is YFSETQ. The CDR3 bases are TGCGCCAGCAGCTTGGCGGCCAAGGATGGCTACACCTTC. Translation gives CASSLAAKDGYTF.

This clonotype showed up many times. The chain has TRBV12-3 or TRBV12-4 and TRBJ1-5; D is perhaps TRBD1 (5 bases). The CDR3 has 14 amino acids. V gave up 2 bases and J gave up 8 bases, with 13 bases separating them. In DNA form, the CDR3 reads TGTGCCAGCAGTTTAACGGAGCGGGGCAAGCCCCAGCATTTT. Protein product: CASSLTERGKPQHF.

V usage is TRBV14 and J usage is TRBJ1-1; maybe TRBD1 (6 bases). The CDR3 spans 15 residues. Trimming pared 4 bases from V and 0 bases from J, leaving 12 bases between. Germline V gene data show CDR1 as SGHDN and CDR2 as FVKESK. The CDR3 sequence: CASSRYREMNTEAFF. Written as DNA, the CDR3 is TGTGCCAGCAGCCGTTACAGGGAGATGAACACTGAAGCTTTCTTT.

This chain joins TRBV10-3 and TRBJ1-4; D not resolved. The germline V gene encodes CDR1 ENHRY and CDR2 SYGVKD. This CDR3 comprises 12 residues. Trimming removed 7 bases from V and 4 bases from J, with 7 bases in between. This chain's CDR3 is CAIKGFNEKLFF. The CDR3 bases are TGTGCCATCAAGGGTTTTAATGAAAAACTGTTTTTT.

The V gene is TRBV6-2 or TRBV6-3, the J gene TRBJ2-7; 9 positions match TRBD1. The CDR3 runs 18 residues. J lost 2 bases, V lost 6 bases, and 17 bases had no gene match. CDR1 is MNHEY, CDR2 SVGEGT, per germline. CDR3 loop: CASSLETDRGPRTYEQYF. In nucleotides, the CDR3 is TGTGCCAGCAGCCTAGAGACGGACAGGGGTCCTCGAACCTACGAGCAGTACTTC.

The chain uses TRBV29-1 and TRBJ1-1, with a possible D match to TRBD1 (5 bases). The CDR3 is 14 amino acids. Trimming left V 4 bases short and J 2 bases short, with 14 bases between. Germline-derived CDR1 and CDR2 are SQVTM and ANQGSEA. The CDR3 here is CSVAGDGLNTEAFF. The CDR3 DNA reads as TGCAGCGTTGCCGGGGACGGACTTAACACTGAAGCTTTCTTT.

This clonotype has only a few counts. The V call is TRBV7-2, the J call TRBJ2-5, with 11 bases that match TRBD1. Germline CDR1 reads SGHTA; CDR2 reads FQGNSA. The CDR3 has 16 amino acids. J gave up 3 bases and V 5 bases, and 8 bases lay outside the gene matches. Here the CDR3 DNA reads TGTGCCAGCAGCCGAGGACTGGGACAGGGGGAAGAGACCCAGTACTTC. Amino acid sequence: CASSRGLGQGEETQYF.

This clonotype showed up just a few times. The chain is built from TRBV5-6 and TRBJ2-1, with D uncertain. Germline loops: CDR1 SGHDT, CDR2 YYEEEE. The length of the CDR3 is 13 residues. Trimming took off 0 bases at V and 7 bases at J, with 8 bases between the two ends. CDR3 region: CASSLALGNEQFF. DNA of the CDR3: TGTGCCAGCAGCTTGGCCCTTGGGAATGAGCAGTTCTTC.

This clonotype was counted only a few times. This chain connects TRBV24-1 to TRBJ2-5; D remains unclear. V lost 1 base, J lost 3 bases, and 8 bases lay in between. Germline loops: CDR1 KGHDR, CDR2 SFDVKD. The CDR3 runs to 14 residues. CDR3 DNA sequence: TGTGCCACCAGTGATTTAGGACGAGAAGAGACCCAGTACTTC. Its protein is CATSDLGREETQYF.

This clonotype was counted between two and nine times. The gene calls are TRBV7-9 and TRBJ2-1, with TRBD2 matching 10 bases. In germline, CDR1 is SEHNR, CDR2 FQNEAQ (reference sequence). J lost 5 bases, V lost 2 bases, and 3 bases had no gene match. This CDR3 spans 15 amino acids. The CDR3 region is CASSLRSGGHNEQFF. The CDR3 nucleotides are TGTGCCAGCAGCTTACGTAGCGGGGGGCACAATGAGCAGTTCTTC.

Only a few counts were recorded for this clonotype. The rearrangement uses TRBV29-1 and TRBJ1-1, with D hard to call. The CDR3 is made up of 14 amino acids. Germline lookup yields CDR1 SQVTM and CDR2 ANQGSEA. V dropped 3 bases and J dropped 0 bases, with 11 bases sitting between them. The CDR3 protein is CSVDPAGMNTEAFF. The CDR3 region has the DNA TGCAGCGTTGATCCAGCCGGAATGAACACTGAAGCTTTCTTT.

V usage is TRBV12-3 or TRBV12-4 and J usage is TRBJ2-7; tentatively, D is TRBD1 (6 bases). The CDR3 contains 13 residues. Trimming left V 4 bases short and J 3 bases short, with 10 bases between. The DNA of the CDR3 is TGTGCCAGCAGTTGGACAGCCCTCTACGAGCAGTACTTC. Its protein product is CASSWTALYEQYF.

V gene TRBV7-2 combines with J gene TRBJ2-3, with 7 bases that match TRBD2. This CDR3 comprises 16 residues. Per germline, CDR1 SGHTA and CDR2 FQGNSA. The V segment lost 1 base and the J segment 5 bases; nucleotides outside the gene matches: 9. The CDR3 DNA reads TGTGCCAGCAGCTTAGAAACGGGAGGCCCTGGAGATACGCAGTATTTT. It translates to CASSLETGGPGDTQYF.

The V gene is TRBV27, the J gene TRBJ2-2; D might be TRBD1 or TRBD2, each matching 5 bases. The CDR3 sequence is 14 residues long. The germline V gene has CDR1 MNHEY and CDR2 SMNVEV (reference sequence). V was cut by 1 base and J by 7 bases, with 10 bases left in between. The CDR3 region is CASSLWGPNGELFF. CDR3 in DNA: TGTGCCAGCAGTTTATGGGGACCCAACGGGGAGCTGTTTTTT.

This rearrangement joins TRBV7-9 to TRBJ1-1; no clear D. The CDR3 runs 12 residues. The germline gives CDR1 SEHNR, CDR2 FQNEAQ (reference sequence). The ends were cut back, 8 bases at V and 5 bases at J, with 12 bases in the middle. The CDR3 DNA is TGTGCCAGCGGCCCCCTTCGGACTGAAGCTTTCTTT. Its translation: CASGPLRTEAFF. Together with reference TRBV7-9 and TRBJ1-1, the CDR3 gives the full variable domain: DTGVSQNPRHKITKRGQNVTFRCDPISEHNRLYWYRQTLGQGPEFLTYFQNEAQLEKSRLLSDRFSAERPKGSFSTLEIQRTEQGDSAMYLCASGPLRTEAFFGQGTRLTVV.

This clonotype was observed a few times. This CDR3 reads CASNPTLGGRVYNEQFF. CDR3 coding DNA: TGTGCCAGCAATCCAACTCTGGGGGGGAGGGTGTACAATGAGCAGTTCTTC. The rearrangement uses TRBV28 and TRBJ2-1; 7 positions match TRBD2. The J segment lost 4 bases and the V segment lost 7 bases, leaving 16 bases of the junction unmatched. Germline loops: CDR1 MDHEN, CDR2 SYDVKM. The CDR3 has 17 residues.

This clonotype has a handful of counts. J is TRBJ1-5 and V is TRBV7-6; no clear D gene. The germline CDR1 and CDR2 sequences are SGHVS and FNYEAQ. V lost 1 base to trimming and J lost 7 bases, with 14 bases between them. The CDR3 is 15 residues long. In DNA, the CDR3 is TGTGCCAGCAGCTTAGGTAAAGGTTCAAGACAGCCCCAGCATTTT. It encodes CASSLGKGSRQPQHF.

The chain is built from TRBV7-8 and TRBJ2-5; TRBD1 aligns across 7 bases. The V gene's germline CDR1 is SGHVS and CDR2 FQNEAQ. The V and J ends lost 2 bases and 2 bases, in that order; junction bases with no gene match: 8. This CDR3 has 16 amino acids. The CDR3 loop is CASSLNPPGQQETQYF. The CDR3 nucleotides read TGTGCCAGCAGCTTAAATCCACCGGGACAGCAAGAGACCCAGTACTTC.

For the CDR3, the DNA is TGTGCCAGCAGCTTATTGACAGGGGGAATGGGCACTGAAGCTTTCTTT. This codes for CASSLLTGGMGTEAFF. This chain joins TRBV7-2 and TRBJ1-1; 9 nucleotides align to TRBD1. Trimming took 2 bases from V and 4 from J; bases not matched to a gene: 8. The CDR3 has 16 residues. The germline gives CDR1 SGHTA, CDR2 FQGNSA.

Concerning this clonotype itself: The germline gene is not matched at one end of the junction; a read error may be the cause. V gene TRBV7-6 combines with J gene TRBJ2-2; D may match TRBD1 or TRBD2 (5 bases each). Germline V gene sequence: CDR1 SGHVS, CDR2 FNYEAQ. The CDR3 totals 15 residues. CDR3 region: CASSVARAGTGELFF. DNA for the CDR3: TGTGCCAGCAGCGTAGCCAGGGCGGGCACCGGGGAGCTGTTTTTT.